This TCR beta chain was recovered during a study of blood T cells in healthy people across ages. Extraction of total RNA produced a minimum of 5.5 micrograms from each sample. This CDR3 contains 16 residues. Unmatched junction bases numbered 10, after V lost 4 bases and J lost 5 bases. CDR1 is SGHRS, CDR2 YFSETQ, per germline. Then a second PCR, running roughly 7 to 11 cycles, was carried out with a sample-barcoded 5' primer and a J-beta primer mix. TCRdb analysed the 5' RACE reads with MiXCR anew, one entry per CDR3 protein. The sample lists roughly 1.7 million distinct CDR3 sequences; roughly 30% were seen once.

This TCR derives from a woman aged 30 to 39 in good health. The chain carries TRBV5-1 and TRBJ2-2, with TRBD1 matching over 8 bases. Sequenced: blood. CDR3: CASSPDGRGRTGELFF. DNA for the CDR3: TGCGCCAGCAGCCCCGACGGCAGGGGGCGAACCGGGGAGCTGTTTTTT.